A single sample is the source of the 26 T cell receptor beta chains below, sequenced in a study of T cells in Graves' hyperthyroidism and ophthalmopathy. Researchers amplified the TCR beta CDR3 regions from RNA transcripts. RT-PCR in the first round (using the HTBI primer set) targeted the TCR CDR3. TCRdb fed the multiplex PCR reads into MiXCR, producing one record per CDR3 protein. The repertoire consists of roughly 840,000 distinct CDR3 sequences, with about two fifths occurring once and the leading ten covering 7.5% to 9.5%. The sample consisted of blood. The source is a man younger than 35 with Graves' hyperthyroidism.

In its sample, this clonotype was seen many times. The V gene is TRBV29-1, the J gene TRBJ2-7; possible D gene TRBD1, 6 bases. The CDR3 loop spans 12 amino acids. Germline loops: CDR1 SQVTM, CDR2 ANQGSEA. The V gene lost 4 bases and the J gene lost 6 bases, with 13 bases spanning the gap. The CDR3 sequence is CSVAQGNGEQYF. Here the CDR3 DNA reads TGCAGCGTTGCGCAGGGGAACGGCGAGCAGTACTTC.

The chain uses TRBV19 and TRBJ1-1; 7 nucleotides line up with TRBD1. V dropped 7 bases and J dropped 4; count of bases not matched to a gene: 6. Germline V gene data show CDR1 as LNHDA and CDR2 as SQIVND (reference sequence). This CDR3 contains 13 residues. CDR3 residues: CASTRTGLTEAFF. In nucleotides, the CDR3 is TGTGCCAGTACCCGGACAGGCCTCACTGAAGCTTTCTTT.

Comments on this clonotype: A single base separates this from a much larger clone, so it may be a read error. The rearrangement joins TRBV15 to TRBJ1-1, with no clear D. Per the germline V gene, CDR1 is LNHNV and CDR2 is YYDKDF (reference sequence). The CDR3 contains 13 residues. V lost 5 bases and J lost 11, with 18 bases in between. The CDR3 loop reads CATSQVSTSGAFF. CDR3 nucleotide sequence: TGTGCCACCAGCCAAGTCAGTACCTCTGGGGCTTTCTTT.

This clonotype was seen only once. The chain uses TRBV27 and TRBJ1-1; D is possibly TRBD1 (6 bases). V gave up 6 bases and J gave up 1 base, with 15 bases separating them. The CDR3 length is 15 residues. CDR1 and CDR2 (germline): MNHEY, SMNVEV (reference sequence). The CDR3 DNA follows: TGTGCCAGCAGCAGGGGAGGGCTGACGAACACTGAAGCTTTCTTT. Protein sequence: CASSRGGLTNTEAFF.

This clonotype was picked up many times. The chain links TRBV24-1 to TRBJ2-5, with D unresolved. The length of the CDR3 is 15 residues. Looked up from germline, CDR1 is KGHDR and CDR2 is SFDVKD. Trimming shortened V by 3 bases and J by 5 bases, and 15 bases separated the two germline ends. The CDR3 nucleotides are TGTGCCACCAGTGATCCAGGCGGCGAACGGGAGACCCAGTACTTC. Translation: CATSDPGGERETQYF.

The chain uses TRBV12-3 or TRBV12-4 and TRBJ2-5; TRBD2 might be the D (5 bases). CDR3 size: 12 residues. Trimming cost V 8 bases and J 2 bases, with 9 bases left between them. This CDR3 reads CASGEFQETQYF. In nucleotides, the CDR3 is TGTGCCAGCGGGGAGTTTCAAGAGACCCAGTACTTC.

This clonotype showed up many times. One junction end disagrees with the germline gene, perhaps due to a read error. The gene calls are TRBV29-1 and TRBJ1-1; TRBD1 matches at 9 bases. CDR1 SQVTM and CDR2 ANQGSEA come from the germline V gene. CDR3 size: 15 residues. The CDR3 DNA is TGCAACGTTGGGAGACCGACAGGGGGTTCCACTGAAGCTTTCTTT. Translated, it gives CNVGRPTGGSTEAFF.

The chain uses TRBV6-1 and TRBJ1-1; TRBD1 might be the D (5 bases). The CDR3 has 15 amino acids. Germline CDR1 reads MNHNS; CDR2 reads SASEGT. Deletions cut 0 bases from V and 0 bases from J, with 8 bases between. The CDR3 bases are TGTGCCAGCAGTGAAGCCAGGGCCATGAACACTGAAGCTTTCTTT. Translating gives CASSEARAMNTEAFF.

A single count supports this clonotype. A single base separates this from a much larger clone, so it may be a read error. J is TRBJ1-1 and V is TRBV20-1; no definite D call. The length of the CDR3 is 12 residues. Looked up from germline, CDR1 is DFQATT and CDR2 is SNEGSKA (reference sequence). The CDR3 DNA reads as TGCTGTGCTAGCCTTATTTTAGGAGGAGCTTTCTTT. Protein product: CCASLILGGAFF.

This clonotype was seen repeatedly, ten times or more. V is TRBV5-5 and J is TRBJ1-1; D is unresolved. The germline V and J ends were trimmed by 3 bases and 0 bases, with 12 bases remaining between them. The CDR3 contains 15 residues. CDR1 is SGHKS, CDR2 YYEKEE, per germline (reference sequence). The CDR3 DNA is TGTGCCAGCAGCTGGAAGGCGGTATTGAACACTGAAGCTTTCTTT. Protein product: CASSWKAVLNTEAFF.

J is TRBJ1-6 and V is TRBV2; D gene unclear. V dropped 5 bases and J dropped 7 bases, with 15 bases sitting between them. The CDR3 loop spans 15 amino acids. The germline V gene has CDR1 SNHLY and CDR2 FYNNEI. The CDR3, as DNA: TGTGCCAGCAGTTTAAGGTGGCGGTTGAATTCACCCCTCCACTTT. Translation gives CASSLRWRLNSPLHF. The full variable domain, with the rest looked up from reference TRBV2 and TRBJ1-6, is EPEVTQTPSHQVTQMGQEVILRCVPISNHLYFYWYRQILGQKVEFLVSFYNNEISEKSEIFDDQFSVERPDGSNFTLKIRSTKLEDSAMYFCASSLRWRLNSPLHFGNGTRLTVT.

Worth noting for this clonotype: This may come from a read error, since a much larger clone is one base off. The V gene is TRBV19, the J gene TRBJ2-7; 7 bases map to TRBD1. The CDR3 length is 13 residues. Per germline, CDR1 LNHDA and CDR2 SQIVND (reference sequence). CDR3 nucleotide sequence: TGTGCCAGTGGTATGACACAGGGGAACGAGCAGTACTTC. This encodes CASGMTQGNEQYF.

V usage is TRBV7-3 and J usage is TRBJ2-2; 10 nucleotides line up with TRBD1. V lost 6 bases and J lost 5; bases outside the gene matches: 9. Looked up from germline, CDR1 is SGHTA and CDR2 is FQGTGA. This CDR3 is built from 16 residues. CDR3 protein: CASSTSPGQGTGELFF. The CDR3 DNA is TGTGCCAGCAGTACGAGTCCGGGACAGGGGACCGGGGAGCTGTTTTTT.

The table lists this clonotype with many counts. The gene calls are TRBV2 and TRBJ2-7; TRBD1 matches at 9 bases. Germline CDR1 is SNHLY and CDR2 is FYNNEI. This CDR3 has 13 amino acids. V was pared by 7 bases and J by 3 bases, with 4 bases of the junction left unmatched. CDR3 protein: CASTDRGLYEQYF. Written as DNA, the CDR3 is TGTGCCAGCACGGACAGGGGACTCTACGAGCAGTACTTC.

The V gene is TRBV6-1, the J gene TRBJ2-7; D is unresolved. V was cut by 8 bases and J by 0 bases, with 11 bases left in between. The CDR3 length is 13 residues. Germline V gene lookup returns CDR1 MNHNS and CDR2 SASEGT. The CDR3 protein is CASSAASSYEQYF. CDR3 bases: TGTGCCAGCTCGGCCGCCAGCTCCTACGAGCAGTACTTC.

This clonotype appeared many times. The chain has TRBV20-1 and TRBJ1-2; D not certain. CDR3 length: 10 amino acids. In germline, CDR1 is DFQATT, CDR2 SNEGSKA (reference sequence). Trimming left V 1 base short and J 8 bases short, with 5 bases between. CDR3 region: CSARVIGYTF. Here the CDR3 DNA reads TGCAGTGCTAGAGTAATCGGCTACACCTTC.

The V gene is TRBV20-1, the J gene TRBJ2-7, with D possibly being TRBD1 (5 bases). Trimming cost V 3 bases and J 3 bases, with 15 bases left between them. The germline V gene encodes CDR1 DFQATT and CDR2 SNEGSKA (reference sequence). CDR3 length: 14 residues. CDR3 nucleotides: TGCAGTGCTAGGCAGGGTCTGGTGAGCTACGAGCAGTACTTC. This encodes CSARQGLVSYEQYF.

This clonotype was seen many times. This chain links TRBV10-3 with TRBJ1-2; no clear D gene. With 7 bases removed from V and 4 bases from J, the gap between germline ends came to 7 bases. CDR3 length: 11 residues. Germline CDR1 reads ENHRY; CDR2 reads SYGVKD. The chain's CDR3 is CAIKVVYGYTF. The CDR3 DNA reads as TGTGCCATCAAGGTGGTCTATGGCTACACCTTC.

The chain has TRBV6-6 and TRBJ2-5; tentatively, D is TRBD2 (5 bases). The CDR3 is made up of 14 amino acids. The germline gives CDR1 MNHNY, CDR2 SVGAGI (reference sequence). With 2 bases removed from V and 4 bases from J, the gap between germline ends came to 11 bases. This chain's CDR3 is CASSYGLAPETQYF. The CDR3 DNA sequence: TGTGCCAGCAGTTACGGCCTAGCCCCAGAGACCCAGTACTTC.

Points on this clonotype: A read error may be the cause here, since a much bigger clone is one base away. J is TRBJ2-7 and V is TRBV20-1; D is ambiguous. The CDR3 covers 12 residues. The germline V gene encodes CDR1 DFQATT and CDR2 SNEGSKA (reference sequence). Trimming left V 1 base short and J 2 bases short, with 6 bases between. CDR3 protein: CSARGPPYEQYF. The CDR3 nucleotides read TGCAGTGCTAGAGGCCCTCCCTACGAGCAGTACTTC.

This sequence joins TRBV29-1 and TRBJ1-2; 9 positions match TRBD1. From germline, CDR1 is SQVTM and CDR2 ANQGSEA. This CDR3 contains 13 residues. V was clipped by 5 bases and J by 6 bases; unmatched bases: 7. The CDR3 loop is CSVRWTGEDGYTF. CDR3 DNA sequence: TGCAGCGTTAGGTGGACAGGGGAGGATGGCTACACCTTC.

The V and J genes are TRBV6-1 and TRBJ2-2; TRBD2 matches at 13 bases. CDR3 length: 16 amino acids. Per the germline V gene, CDR1 is MNHNS and CDR2 is SASEGT. Trimming cost V 6 bases and J 7 bases; bases outside gene matches: 8. The CDR3 sequence: CASSLGLAGDIGELFF. DNA of the CDR3: TGTGCCAGCAGCCTAGGACTAGCGGGGGACATCGGGGAGCTGTTTTTT.

This clonotype showed up just a few times. The J gene is TRBJ1-1, the V gene TRBV6-2 or TRBV6-3, with a tentative D call TRBD1 (5 bases). The CDR3 runs to 12 residues. Trimming took 4 bases from V and 5 from J, leaving 8 bases between them. From germline, CDR1 is MNHEY and CDR2 SVGEGT. DNA of the CDR3: TGTGCCAGCAGTTGGGGGTGGACTGAAGCTTTCTTT. The encoded protein is CASSWGWTEAFF.

The genes are TRBV12-3 or TRBV12-4 and TRBJ1-2; D is possibly TRBD1 (5 bases). CDR3 length: 13 amino acids. V shed 6 bases and J shed 6 bases, with 14 bases lying between them. CDR3 DNA sequence: TGTGCCAGCAGCGGACGGCAGGGCCATGGCTACACCTTC. Its protein product is CASSGRQGHGYTF.

This clonotype was counted between two and nine times. The chain employs TRBV12-3 or TRBV12-4 and TRBJ2-5, with D possibly matching TRBD1 (6 bases). This CDR3 contains 15 residues. With 2 bases removed from V and 3 bases from J, the gap between germline ends came to 13 bases. This chain's CDR3 is CASSLRGAGEETQYF. The CDR3 DNA sequence: TGTGCCAGCAGTTTACGTGGGGCAGGGGAAGAGACCCAGTACTTC.

This clonotype came up many times. The chain uses TRBV20-1 and TRBJ1-1; D uncertain. CDR3 length: 12 amino acids. Trimming cost V 5 bases and J 3 bases, with 10 bases left between them. CDR1 is DFQATT, CDR2 SNEGSKA, per germline (reference sequence). The CDR3 coding sequence is TGCAGTGCTGATGAACGGGACACTGAAGCTTTCTTT. Encoded protein: CSADERDTEAFF.